This TCR beta chain originates from a study of blood T cell repertoires in COVID-19. As for the study in general: Whether acute or convalescent, the COVID-19 samples came from the United States, Italy and Spain.

Participant-reported clinical history was the basis for cohort assignment. This CDR3 has 13 residues. Trimming left V 2 bases short and J 7 bases short, with 11 bases between. Germline V gives CDR1 MNHEY, CDR2 SVGEGT. The protocol was immunoSEQ multiplex PCR, while the TCRdb copy is restricted to in-frame clones and leaves out a portion. The table includes around 230,000 clones, 87% detected once. The source is a man aged 18-30 years with acute COVID-19. This sequence joins TRBV6-2 or TRBV6-3 and TRBJ1-1; D is uncertain. The sequenced sample consisted of PBMCs or T cells enriched from blood (not recorded which). CDR3 nucleotides: TGTGCCAGCAGTTACACCGGTCCGGGTGAAGCTTTCTTT. It is translated as CASSYTGPGEAFF.